The 8 T cell receptor beta chains below all came from one sample that was sequenced in a study of T cell clonotyping in hematopoietic cell transplantation. Regarding time point: recipient sample about 28 days before transplant, after cytoreduction. The data were produced by immunoSEQ multiplex PCR, yet TCRdb's version contains in-frame clones alone and is incomplete. The sample includes approximately 22,000 clones, 90% seen only once; the top ten take 3.5% to 4%. Sequencing was performed on peripheral blood mononuclear cells, taken before stem cell transplant. Source of these receptors: a man between 18 and 35 years old with biphenotypic leukemia. Some clones in this sample may be carry-over from other donors' samples.

This clone was picked up one time. The genes are TRBV5-1 and TRBJ2-7; D not resolved. There are 15 residues in the CDR3. Germline V gives CDR1 SGHRS, CDR2 YFSETQ. Trimming left V 0 bases short and J 0 bases short, with 10 bases between. CDR3 sequence: CASSLAEVYSYEQYF. In nucleotides, the CDR3 is TGCGCCAGCAGCTTGGCCGAGGTGTACTCCTACGAGCAGTACTTC.

CDR3 coding DNA: TGTGCCAGCAGCCGCCAGGGGGATATGGGTGGCTACACCTTC. It yields the protein CASSRQGDMGGYTF. The genes are TRBV5-4 and TRBJ1-2; 7 nucleotides agree with TRBD1. Per germline, CDR1 SGHNT and CDR2 YYREEE (reference sequence). The CDR3 contains 14 residues. The trim removed 4 bases at V and 7 bases at J, leaving 10 bases unmatched.

This chain joins TRBV5-5 and TRBJ2-3, with a weak D call TRBD1 (7 bases). This CDR3 spans 16 amino acids. Germline V gene lookup returns CDR1 SGHKS and CDR2 YYEKEE (reference sequence). Between the trimmed V and J ends, which lost 5 bases and 0 bases, there was a span of 16 bases. CDR3 nucleotides: TGTGCCAGCAGTCACTCAGGGGGGTTGAGCACAGATACGCAGTATTTT. Residues: CASSHSGGLSTDTQYF. The variable domain in full, with the rest retrieved from reference TRBV5-5 and TRBJ2-3, is DAGVTQSPTHLIKTRGQQVTLRCSPISGHKSVSWYQQVLGQGPQFIFQYYEKEERGRGNFPDRFSARQFPNYSSELNVNALLLGDSALYLCASSHSGGLSTDTQYFGPGTRLTVL.

The chain carries TRBV7-8 and TRBJ1-5; D is possibly TRBD1 (6 bases). CDR1 is SGHVS and CDR2 is FQNEAQ in the germline V gene. The ends were cut back, 10 bases at V and 9 bases at J, with 16 bases in the middle. The CDR3 has 12 amino acids. CDR3 coding DNA: TGTGCCATCGGGACCCCACAGGGGCCCCAGCATTTT. This codes for CAIGTPQGPQHF.

This rearrangement joins TRBV11-2 to TRBJ2-3; TRBD2 aligns across 9 bases. CDR1 is SGHAT, CDR2 FQNNGV, per germline. This CDR3 has 16 residues. V shed 5 bases, J shed 4 bases, and the junction held 10 bases outside the gene matches. CDR3 bases: TGTGCCAGCAGCCAGGGCAGCGGGGGGTACGCAGATACGCAGTATTTT. This gives the protein CASSQGSGGYADTQYF.

The chain uses TRBV7-2 and TRBJ1-5, with 7 bases identical to TRBD1. The CDR3 length is 15 residues. The junction had 4 bases not matched to a gene; V was cut back by 1 base and J by 4 bases. Germline V CDR1 and CDR2: SGHTA, FQGNSA. This chain's CDR3 is CASSLVGGVNQPQHF. Here the CDR3 DNA reads TGTGCCAGCAGCTTAGTAGGGGGCGTAAATCAGCCCCAGCATTTT.

The V call is TRBV2, the J call TRBJ2-7; 11 bases agree with TRBD1. The CDR3 length is 13 residues. Unmatched junction bases numbered 3, after V lost 7 bases and J lost 4 bases. Per the germline V gene, CDR1 is SNHLY and CDR2 is FYNNEI. This CDR3 is CASIRDRGYEQYF. The CDR3 nucleotides read TGTGCCAGCATTAGGGACAGGGGGTACGAGCAGTACTTC.

CDR3 protein: CASSRDREPNEQYF. The CDR3 coding sequence is TGTGCCAGTAGTAGGGACAGGGAGCCTAACGAGCAGTACTTC. This rearrangement joins TRBV19 to TRBJ2-7; 9 positions match TRBD1. V shed 4 bases, J shed 5 bases, and the junction held 6 bases outside the gene matches. CDR3 length equals 14 residues. Germline-derived CDR1 and CDR2 are LNHDA and SQIVND (reference sequence).